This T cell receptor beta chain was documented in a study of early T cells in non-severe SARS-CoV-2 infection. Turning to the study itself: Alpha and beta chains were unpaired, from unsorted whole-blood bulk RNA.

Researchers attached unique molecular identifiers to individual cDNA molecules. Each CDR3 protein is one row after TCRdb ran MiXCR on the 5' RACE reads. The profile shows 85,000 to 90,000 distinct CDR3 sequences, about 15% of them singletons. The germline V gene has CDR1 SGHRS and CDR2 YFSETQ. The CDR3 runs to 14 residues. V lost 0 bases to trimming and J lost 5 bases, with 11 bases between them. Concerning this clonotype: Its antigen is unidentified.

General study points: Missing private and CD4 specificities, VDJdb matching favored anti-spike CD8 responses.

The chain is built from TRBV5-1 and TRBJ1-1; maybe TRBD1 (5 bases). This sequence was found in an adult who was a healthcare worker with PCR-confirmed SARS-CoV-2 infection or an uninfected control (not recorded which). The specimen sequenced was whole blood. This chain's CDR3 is CASSLDAGQTEAFF. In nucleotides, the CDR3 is TGCGCCAGCAGCTTGGATGCAGGGCAGACTGAAGCTTTCTTT.